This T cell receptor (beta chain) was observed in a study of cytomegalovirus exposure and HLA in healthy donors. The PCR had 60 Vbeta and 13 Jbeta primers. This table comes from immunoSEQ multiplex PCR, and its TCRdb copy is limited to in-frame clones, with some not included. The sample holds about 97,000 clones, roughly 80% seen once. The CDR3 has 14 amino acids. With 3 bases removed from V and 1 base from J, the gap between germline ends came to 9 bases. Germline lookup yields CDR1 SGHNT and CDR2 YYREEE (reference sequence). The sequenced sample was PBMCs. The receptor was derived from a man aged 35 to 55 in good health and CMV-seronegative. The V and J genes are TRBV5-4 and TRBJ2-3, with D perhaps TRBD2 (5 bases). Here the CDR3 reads CASSSRGGTDTQYF. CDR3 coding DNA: TGTGCCAGCAGCTCTCGGGGAGGCACAGATACGCAGTATTTT.